This T cell receptor (beta chain) was identified during a study of identical twins. General study points: A cross-sectional statistical analysis, not follow-up of the same donors, supported the conclusions. Possibly, invariant MAIT and iNKT cells partly confounded zero-insertion analyses. In beta out-of-frame sequences, the excess sharing between twins was weaker.

MiXCR was run by TCRdb on the 5' RACE reads, yielding one entry per CDR3 protein. Of 460,000 or so distinct CDR3 sequences in the sample, 14% were seen once. Germline-derived CDR1 and CDR2 are SQVTM and ANQGSEA. CDR3 size: 13 residues. Deletions cut 1 base from V and 6 bases from J, with 9 bases between. A remark on this clonotype: The antigen is not known.

With no exceptions, donors were healthy Caucasians. The sample was also linked to a second study, of yellow fever vaccine responses in identical twins.

The TCR originated in a woman under 30 in good health. The sequenced sample consisted of CD4+ T cells sorted from blood. The rearrangement links TRBV29-1 to TRBJ2-2; D is undetermined. The CDR3 nucleotides are TGCAGCGTTGAAGTCCTCGTGGCCGGGGAGCTGTTTTTT. This codes for CSVEVLVAGELFF.